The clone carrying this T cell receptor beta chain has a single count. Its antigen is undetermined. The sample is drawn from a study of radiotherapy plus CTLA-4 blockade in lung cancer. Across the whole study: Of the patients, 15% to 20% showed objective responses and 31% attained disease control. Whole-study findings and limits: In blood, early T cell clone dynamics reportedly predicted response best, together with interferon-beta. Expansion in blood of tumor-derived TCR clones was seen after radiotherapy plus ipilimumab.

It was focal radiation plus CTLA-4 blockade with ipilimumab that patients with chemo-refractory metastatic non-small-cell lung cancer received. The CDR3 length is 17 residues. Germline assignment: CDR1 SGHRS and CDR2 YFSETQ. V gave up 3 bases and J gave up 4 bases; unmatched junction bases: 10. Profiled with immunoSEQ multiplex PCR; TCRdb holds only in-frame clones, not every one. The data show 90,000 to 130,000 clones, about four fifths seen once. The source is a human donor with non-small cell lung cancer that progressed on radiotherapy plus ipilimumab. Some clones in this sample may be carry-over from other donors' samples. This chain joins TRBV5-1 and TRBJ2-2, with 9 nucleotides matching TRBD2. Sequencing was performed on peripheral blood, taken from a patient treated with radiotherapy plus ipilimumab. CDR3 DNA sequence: TGCGCCAGCAGCTACCAATTAGCGGGGGAAGTCACCGGGGAGCTGTTTTTT. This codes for CASSYQLAGEVTGELFF.